The clone carrying this T cell receptor (beta chain) was seen many times. Its antigen is unidentified. This entry is derived from a study of T cell repertoires in cytomegalovirus infection. Study information: Public TCR beta signatures provided an indication of both CMV infection and a matching HLA type. Findings of the study overall: Cumulative public TCR beta family frequency identified CMV carriers with the relevant HLA. The response measured ex vivo was dominated by TCR beta clonotypes (HLA-C-restricted and CMV-specific).

CDR3 length: 14 residues. Trimming removed 3 bases from V and 10 bases from J; junction bases left unmatched: 6. Germline V gene sequence: CDR1 LNHDA, CDR2 SQIVND (reference sequence). TCRdb itself ran the reads through MiXCR, one entry per CDR3 protein. The sample yields a few hundred thousand distinct CDR3 sequences, about a sixth seen once. Sequenced: PBMCs. The source is a human donor in good health (CMV status not recorded). Some clones in this sample may be carry-over from other donors' samples. J is TRBJ1-6 and V is TRBV19; 7 positions match TRBD1. The CDR3 coding sequence is TGTGCCAGTAGTATTAAGGGGGCCGGATCACCCCTCCACTTT. Residues: CASSIKGAGSPLHF.